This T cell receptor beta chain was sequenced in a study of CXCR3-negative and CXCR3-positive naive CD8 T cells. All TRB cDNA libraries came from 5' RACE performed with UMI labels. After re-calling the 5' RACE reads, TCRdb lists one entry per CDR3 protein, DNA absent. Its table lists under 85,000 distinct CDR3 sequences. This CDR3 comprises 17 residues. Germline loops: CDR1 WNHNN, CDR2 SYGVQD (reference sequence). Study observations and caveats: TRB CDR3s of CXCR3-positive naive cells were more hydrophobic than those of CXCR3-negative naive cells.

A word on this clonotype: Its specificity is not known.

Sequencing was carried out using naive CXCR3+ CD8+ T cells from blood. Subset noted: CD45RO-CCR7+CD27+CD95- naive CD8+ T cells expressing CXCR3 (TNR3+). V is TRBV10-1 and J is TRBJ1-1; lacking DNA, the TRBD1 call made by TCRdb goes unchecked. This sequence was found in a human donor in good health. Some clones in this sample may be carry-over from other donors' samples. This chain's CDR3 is CASRMRPPGTLNTEAFF.